These T cell receptor beta chains were read from a single sample in a study of metastatic and nonmetastatic thyroid tumors. TCRdb reprocessed the PCR reads via MiXCR. In the table there are about 20,000 clones, about 10% of which are singletons. The specimen sequenced was blood. The receptors stem from a female donor with papillary thyroid cancer or a benign thyroid nodule (not recorded which). Some clones in this sample may be carry-over from other donors' samples. Both conserved end residues are part of each CDR3. The D gene is left open where the match is weak. Expanded clones get a size class; other rows say once, few or many, or leave the size out.

d_call: TRBD1; clone_size: few; v_call: TRBV20-1; j_call: TRBJ2-5; cdr3_nt: TGCAGTGCTGTCGACAGGGCCGAGACCCAATACTTC; cdr3_aa: CSAVDRAETQYF
d_call: TRBD2; clone_size: many; v_call: TRBV11-2; j_call: TRBJ2-1; cdr3_nt: TGTGCCAGCAGCACCCGGCGGGGGGGATACAATGAGCAGTTCTTC; cdr3_aa: CASSTRRGGYNEQFF
d_call: NA; clone_size: many; v_call: TRBV20-1; j_call: TRBJ1-1; cdr3_nt: TGCAGTGCTAGACCCTCGGACACTGAAGCTTTCTTT; cdr3_aa: CSARPSDTEAFF
d_call: NA; clone_size: few; v_call: TRBV10-1; j_call: TRBJ2-2; cdr3_nt: TGCGCCAGCAGTGTAAGCAGGGCAAACACCGGGGAGCTGTTTTTT; cdr3_aa: CASSVSRANTGELFF
d_call: NA; clone_size: many; v_call: TRBV9; j_call: TRBJ2-1; cdr3_nt: TGTGCCAGCAGCGTAGAGTCTGGAGGTCGGAATGAGCAGTTCTTC; cdr3_aa: CASSVESGGRNEQFF
d_call: TRBD1; clone_size: many; v_call: TRBV6-1; j_call: TRBJ2-2; cdr3_nt: TGTGCCAGCAGTGAAACCCCCGGGACAGGGACCGGGGAGCTGTTTTTT; cdr3_aa: CASSETPGTGTGELFF
d_call: NA; clone_size: medium-sized; v_call: TRBV28; j_call: TRBJ2-7; cdr3_nt: TGTGCCAGCAGCATCACAGGCTACGAGCAGTACTTC; cdr3_aa: CASSITGYEQYF
d_call: NA; clone_size: once; v_call: TRBV4-1; j_call: TRBJ2-1; cdr3_nt: TGCGCCAGCAGCCAGGGGATGCGGGAGCAGTTCTTC; cdr3_aa: CASSQGMREQFF
d_call: TRBD2; clone_size: many; v_call: TRBV11-2; j_call: TRBJ2-3; cdr3_nt: TGTGCCAGCAGCCCAAGGCTAGCGGGAGGCCGAGATACGCAGTATTTT; cdr3_aa: CASSPRLAGGRDTQYF
d_call: TRBD1; clone_size: many; v_call: TRBV14; j_call: TRBJ2-2; cdr3_nt: TGTGCCAGCAGCCAAACCACAGGGGCCACCGGGGAGCTGTTTTTT; cdr3_aa: CASSQTTGATGELFF
d_call: NA; clone_size: few; v_call: TRBV10-3; j_call: TRBJ1-6; cdr3_nt: TGTGCCATCAGTGACAGAGATAATTCACCCCTCCACTTT; cdr3_aa: CAISDRDNSPLHF
d_call: NA; clone_size: many; v_call: TRBV27; j_call: TRBJ2-1; cdr3_nt: TGTGCCAGCAAGGAACTCTCCTACAATGAGCAGTTCTTC; cdr3_aa: CASKELSYNEQFF
d_call: NA; clone_size: medium-sized; v_call: TRBV6-2/TRBV6-3; j_call: TRBJ2-1; cdr3_nt: TGTGCCAGCAGCCCCGCCCGGGCCATAGGTAATGAGCAGTTCTTC; cdr3_aa: CASSPARAIGNEQFF
d_call: NA; clone_size: NA; v_call: TRBV10-1; j_call: TRBJ2-3; cdr3_nt: TGCGCCAGCTCTCGGCACATGGGAACAGATACGCAGTATTTT; cdr3_aa: CASSRHMGTDTQYF
d_call: TRBD2; clone_size: many; v_call: TRBV20-1; j_call: TRBJ2-2; cdr3_nt: TGCAGTGCCTCTAAGCAGTTGGTAGCGGGAGGAGCCGGGGAGCTGTTTTTT; cdr3_aa: CSASKQLVAGGAGELFF
d_call: TRBD1; clone_size: many; v_call: TRBV6-2/TRBV6-3; j_call: TRBJ1-5; cdr3_nt: TGTGCCAGCAGTTATTGGGACAGGGGTTCCGGCAATCAGCCCCAGCATTTT; cdr3_aa: CASSYWDRGSGNQPQHF
d_call: TRBD1; clone_size: many; v_call: TRBV11-2; j_call: TRBJ1-1; cdr3_nt: TGTGCCAGCTCTAAGGGGGGACAGGGAGGGTCGGCTGAAGCTTTCTTT; cdr3_aa: CASSKGGQGGSAEAFF
d_call: NA; clone_size: many; v_call: TRBV3-1; j_call: TRBJ2-2; cdr3_nt: TGTGCCAGCAGCCTTTTGACCGGGGAGCTGTTTTTT; cdr3_aa: CASSLLTGELFF
d_call: TRBD2; clone_size: many; v_call: TRBV7-2; j_call: TRBJ2-1; cdr3_nt: TGTGCCAGCAGCTTAACCCGGACTAGCTCCAATGAGCAGTTCTTC; cdr3_aa: CASSLTRTSSNEQFF
d_call: TRBD1; clone_size: many; v_call: TRBV19; j_call: TRBJ1-5; cdr3_nt: TGTGCCAGTAGGGACAGGGGGTCGGGGCAGCCCCAGCATTTT; cdr3_aa: CASRDRGSGQPQHF
d_call: TRBD2; clone_size: NA; v_call: TRBV14; j_call: TRBJ2-2; cdr3_nt: TGTGCCAGCAGCCAAGACGTAGGGCAAGCGGGAGAGTTTAGGGGAACCGGGGAGCTGTTTTTT; cdr3_aa: CASSQDVGQAGEFRGTGELFF
d_call: NA; clone_size: many; v_call: TRBV20-1; j_call: TRBJ1-5; cdr3_nt: TGCAGTGCTAGAGCCGGACCCAGGGCACAGCCCCAGCATTTT; cdr3_aa: CSARAGPRAQPQHF
d_call: TRBD1; clone_size: few; v_call: TRBV18; j_call: TRBJ2-5; cdr3_nt: TGTGCCAGCTCCCTAGGACAGGAAGAGACCCAGTACTTC; cdr3_aa: CASSLGQEETQYF
d_call: NA; clone_size: many; v_call: TRBV19; j_call: TRBJ2-7; cdr3_nt: TGTGCCGAAACATCCCGGGACATGGGTATCTACGAGCAGTACTTC; cdr3_aa: CAETSRDMGIYEQYF
d_call: NA; clone_size: many; v_call: TRBV2; j_call: TRBJ1-2; cdr3_nt: TGTGCCAGCAGTGGACCCGTGGGTGCTAACTATGGCTACACCTTC; cdr3_aa: CASSGPVGANYGYTF
d_call: NA; clone_size: many; v_call: TRBV19; j_call: TRBJ1-2; cdr3_nt: TGTGCCAGTAGTACCCCCGGGGGAGCGTCGGGCTACACCTTC; cdr3_aa: CASSTPGGASGYTF
d_call: NA; clone_size: many; v_call: TRBV4-3; j_call: TRBJ2-1; cdr3_nt: TGCGCCAGCAGCCAAGATGGCACAGGAGATTACAATGAGCAGTTCTTC; cdr3_aa: CASSQDGTGDYNEQFF
d_call: NA; clone_size: NA; v_call: TRBV10-1; j_call: TRBJ2-2; cdr3_nt: TGCGCCAGTAGTGAATGGGGGGACAGAAACACCGGCGAGCTGTTTTTT; cdr3_aa: CASSEWGDRNTGELFF
d_call: TRBD1; clone_size: NA; v_call: TRBV6-4; j_call: TRBJ2-3; cdr3_nt: TGTGCCAGCCTTGACTCGACAGGGGGCCCAGATACGCAGTATTTT; cdr3_aa: CASLDSTGGPDTQYF
d_call: TRBD1; clone_size: NA; v_call: TRBV6-1; j_call: TRBJ2-2; cdr3_nt: TGTGCCAGCAGTGACCAGGGGGTAGCAGAAACCGGGGAGCTGTTTTTT; cdr3_aa: CASSDQGVAETGELFF